A selection of T cell receptor beta chains follows, all from one sample in a study of T cell repertoires in cytomegalovirus infection. MiXCR was run by TCRdb on the reads, yielding one entry per CDR3 protein. The sample records some 400,000 distinct CDR3 sequences, approximately 31% being singletons. What was sequenced was PBMCs. Receptor source: a human donor in good health (CMV status not recorded). Some clones in this sample may be carry-over from other donors' samples. Both conserved end residues are part of each CDR3. A D gene is named only where the DNA matches it firmly. Not all rows give a size; the values are once, few, many and, for expanded clones, a class.

TRBV7-2	many	.	TRBJ1-5	TGTGCCAGCAGCTTAGCCAGGGATCAGCCCCAGCATTTT	CASSLARDQPQHF
TRBV7-9	.	.	TRBJ2-1	TGTGCCAGCAGCTTACGGGGGGCCTCCAGCTCCTACAATGAGCAGTTCTTC	CASSLRGASSSYNEQFF
TRBV28	few	.	TRBJ2-7	TGTGCCAGCAGTTCCCTCTTCATGGCAGGTTTTTTGTACGAGCAGTACTTC	CASSSLFMAGFLYEQYF
TRBV6-6	.	.	TRBJ1-6	TGTGCCAGCAGTTACTCGGAGGTCACCTATTCACCCCTCCACTTT	CASSYSEVTYSPLHF
TRBV7-9	few	.	TRBJ2-1	TGTGCCAGCAGTGGGGGGCAGAAAGTCCACAATGAGCAGTTCTTC	CASSGGQKVHNEQFF
TRBV4-2	.	.	TRBJ2-2	TGTGCCAGCAGCCAATCCCCAATTCGACAGAACACCGGGGAGCTGTTTTTT	CASSQSPIRQNTGELFF
TRBV7-6	once	.	TRBJ1-1	TGTGCAAGAAGCTCAACCCGAGGTTCCGACACTGAAGCTTTCTTT	CARSSTRGSDTEAFF
TRBV4-1	.	TRBD2	TRBJ2-2	TGCGCCAGCAGCCAGAGTAGCGGGGGTCACACCGGGGAGCTGTTTTTT	CASSQSSGGHTGELFF
TRBV20-1	.	.	TRBJ1-2	TGCAGTGCTAGTTCGGGTACAGTAAACTATGGCTACACCTTC	CSASSGTVNYGYTF
TRBV4-1	few	.	TRBJ1-1	TGCGCCAGCAGCCAAGTGGGCAGGGGGAACACTGAAGCTTTCTTT	CASSQVGRGNTEAFF
TRBV27	few	.	TRBJ2-7	TGTGCCAGCAGTTTGACTAACAACTACGAGCAGTACTTC	CASSLTNNYEQYF
TRBV23-1	.	TRBD1	TRBJ2-7	TGCGCCAGCAGTCACGGGACAGGGGTCTCCTACGAGCAGTACTTC	CASSHGTGVSYEQYF
TRBV6-6	once	.	TRBJ1-5	TGTGCCAGCACCCCAGGGGCGGGGCGCGGTCTCGGTCAGCCCCAGAATTTT	CASTPGAGRGLGQPQNF